Following are 10 T cell receptor beta chains from one sample sequenced in a study of monozygotic twins with inflammatory bowel disease (dated by TCRdb to between 2018 and 2021). Library prep was done by 5' RACE. Sequenced on an Illumina HiSeq 2500. After the reads were reprocessed by TCRdb, one entry was made per CDR3 protein sequence, with no DNA. The table of this sample itemizes roughly 170,000 distinct CDR3 sequences. Approximately 7% of the sample rests with the top ten. The sample consisted of blood. The receptors originated from a human donor with ulcerative colitis or Crohn's disease, or a healthy co-twin of an affected twin (not recorded which).

J is TRBJ2-1 and V is TRBV7-8; without DNA, the TCRdb call of TRBD2 cannot be checked. Germline CDR1 SGHVS, CDR2 FQNEAQ. This CDR3 has 16 residues. The CDR3 reads CASSLPLAGRRSEQFF.

This chain links TRBV12-3 or TRBV12-4 with TRBJ2-7; TCRdb outputs TRBD2, but without DNA this stays unchecked. CDR3 length: 15 residues. The CDR3 sequence is CASSLASGPTYEQYF.

The J gene is TRBJ1-4, the V gene TRBV7-2; TCRdb's assignment of TRBD1 cannot be checked, as there is no DNA. In germline, CDR1 is SGHTA, CDR2 FQGNSA. This CDR3 comprises 17 residues. The CDR3: CASSLARAVLTNEKLFF.

The CDR3 spells CASRNPRSNYGYTF. This chain connects TRBV28 to TRBJ1-2; TCRdb lists TRBD1, though no DNA is available to test this call. The CDR3 length is 14 residues. Germline V gives CDR1 MDHEN, CDR2 SYDVKM.

CDR3 loop: CASCTTSSWPQHF. This chain joins TRBV10-2 and TRBJ1-5. This CDR3 spans 13 amino acids. Germline assignment: CDR1 WSHSY and CDR2 SAAADI.

The V and J genes are TRBV5-4 and TRBJ2-5; the TCRdb call, TRBD1, lacks DNA for checking. The CDR3 loop spans 14 amino acids. CDR1 is SGHNT, CDR2 YYREEE, per germline (reference sequence). CDR3: CASSLLQGKETQYF.

The chain has TRBV7-2 and TRBJ2-1; the TCRdb call, TRBD2, lacks DNA for checking. CDR1 is SGHTA, CDR2 FQGNSA, per germline. The CDR3 runs 17 residues. The CDR3 spells CASSPQRLASPYNEQFF.

This chain connects TRBV11-2 to TRBJ2-5; TCRdb selects TRBD1, and the lack of DNA leaves this call unchecked. The germline V gene has CDR1 SGHAT and CDR2 FQNNGV. The CDR3 length is 13 residues. CDR3: CASSLEGGATQYF.

The chain combines TRBV20-1 with TRBJ2-7; TCRdb indicates TRBD2, and absent DNA this call remains unverified. From germline, CDR1 is DFQATT and CDR2 SNEGSKA (reference sequence). This CDR3 has 15 amino acids. CDR3 region: CSASMLSGSGYEQYF.

The chain uses TRBV3-1 and TRBJ2-5; there is no DNA to check the TCRdb D call of TRBD1. The CDR3 covers 13 residues. Germline CDR1 is LGHDT and CDR2 is YNNKEL (reference sequence). CDR3 sequence: CASSPRQGETQYF.